This is a list of T cell receptor beta chains from one sample in a study of regulatory T cells in long-lasting Graves disease. One entry per CDR3 protein results from TCRdb running MiXCR on the multiplex PCR reads. The sample lists about 240,000 distinct CDR3 sequences, 20% occurring once. The specimen comprised peripheral blood mononuclear cells (PBMCs), sampled at new diagnosis, from a patient treated with antithyroid drugs. These receptors all stem from a female donor with Graves disease. Each CDR3 is given without its conserved first and last residue. Fields, in order: J gene, V gene, CDR3 protein.

TRBJ1-3,TRBV18,ASSSGLQGNTIY
TRBJ2-6,TRBV5-6,ASSFFRVGANVLT
TRBJ1-2,TRBV7-2,ASSLDRGHYGYT
TRBJ1-2,TRBV2,ASTRNMGYT
TRBJ2-7,TRBV2,ASSQGTTGTYEQY
TRBJ2-7,TRBV27,AGSKTPTGIHEQY
TRBJ2-5,TRBV12-3/TRBV12-4,ASSTSYTPTGMETQY
TRBJ2-7,TRBV4-2,ASSQDPGAEDEQY
TRBJ1-4,TRBV19,ASSIGTVANEKLF
TRBJ2-3,TRBV5-4,ASSSGLAGSRPSTDTQY
TRBJ2-7,TRBV12-3/TRBV12-4,ASSVTGGYEQY
TRBJ1-1,TRBV7-9,ASSHSVNTEAF
TRBJ1-3,TRBV6-1,ASSPRARISGNTIY
TRBJ2-7,TRBV5-4,ASSSRYFFGEGGTYEQY
TRBJ2-5,TRBV5-1,ASSLVGGQQETQY
TRBJ2-5,TRBV20-1,SAAAGETQY
TRBJ2-5,TRBV3-1,ASSLTGLKETQY